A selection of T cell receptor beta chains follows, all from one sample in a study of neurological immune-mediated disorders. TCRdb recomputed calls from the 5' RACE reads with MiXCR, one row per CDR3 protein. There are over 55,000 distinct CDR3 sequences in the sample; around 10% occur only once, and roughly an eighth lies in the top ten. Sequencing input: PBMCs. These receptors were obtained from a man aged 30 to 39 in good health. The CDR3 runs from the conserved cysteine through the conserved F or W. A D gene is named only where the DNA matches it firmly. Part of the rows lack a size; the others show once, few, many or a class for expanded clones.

CDR3aa: CASSPGTSGSADTQYF
CDR3nt: TGTGCCAGCAGCCCAGGGACTAGCGGGAGTGCAGATACGCAGTATTTT
v_gene: TRBV9
abundance: many
j_gene: TRBJ2-3
d_gene: TRBD2

CDR3aa: CASSLRRTINRVGELFF
CDR3nt: TGTGCCAGCAGTCTCCGAAGGACCATCAACAGGGTCGGGGAGCTGTTTTTT
v_gene: TRBV2
abundance: many
j_gene: TRBJ2-2
d_gene: .

CDR3aa: CASRSGELGYEQYF
CDR3nt: TGTGCTTCAAGATCGGGGGAGCTGGGCTACGAGCAGTACTTC
v_gene: TRBV10-3
abundance: many
j_gene: TRBJ2-7
d_gene: .

CDR3aa: CAISESASRNTEAFF
CDR3nt: TGTGCCATCAGTGAGTCGGCTTCTAGAAACACTGAAGCTTTCTTT
v_gene: TRBV10-3
abundance: many
j_gene: TRBJ1-1
d_gene: .

CDR3aa: CASSPIAGGANEQFF
CDR3nt: TGCGCCAGCAGCCCTATAGCGGGAGGGGCAAATGAGCAGTTCTTC
v_gene: TRBV5-1
abundance: .
j_gene: TRBJ2-1
d_gene: TRBD2

CDR3aa: CSVSVPPGAKNIQYF
CDR3nt: TGCAGCGTATCCGTCCCGCCGGGGGCCAAAAACATTCAGTACTTC
v_gene: TRBV29-1
abundance: many
j_gene: TRBJ2-4
d_gene: .

CDR3aa: CAWSYRGGYGYTF
CDR3nt: TGTGCCTGGAGTTACAGGGGGGGCTATGGCTACACCTTC
v_gene: TRBV30
abundance: .
j_gene: TRBJ1-2
d_gene: TRBD1

CDR3aa: CASSGEGLVYEQYF
CDR3nt: TGCGCCAGCAGCGGAGAGGGTCTGGTCTACGAGCAGTACTTC
v_gene: TRBV5-1
abundance: many
j_gene: TRBJ2-7
d_gene: .

CDR3aa: CASSQTGTSVHEQYF
CDR3nt: TGTGCCAGCAGCCAAACCGGGACTAGCGTGCACGAGCAGTACTTC
v_gene: TRBV4-2
abundance: many
j_gene: TRBJ2-7
d_gene: TRBD2

CDR3aa: CATKGQPTCGSNQPQHF
CDR3nt: TGTGCCACCAAGGGTCAGCCAACATGTGGGAGCAATCAGCCCCAGCATTTT
v_gene: TRBV24-1
abundance: few
j_gene: TRBJ1-5
d_gene: .

CDR3aa: CASSSWASGRAATGELFF
CDR3nt: TGCGCCAGCAGCTCCTGGGCTAGCGGGAGGGCCGCCACCGGGGAGCTGTTTTTT
v_gene: TRBV5-1
abundance: many
j_gene: TRBJ2-2
d_gene: TRBD2

CDR3aa: CASSLARDPLYGYTF
CDR3nt: TGCGCCAGCAGCTTGGCAAGGGACCCGCTCTATGGCTACACCTTC
v_gene: TRBV5-1
abundance: many
j_gene: TRBJ1-2
d_gene: .

CDR3aa: CATTLWQGSNQPQHF
CDR3nt: TGTGCCACAACCCTTTGGCAGGGGAGCAATCAGCCCCAGCATTTT
v_gene: TRBV7-8
abundance: many
j_gene: TRBJ1-5
d_gene: .

CDR3aa: CAITEDSNQPQHF
CDR3nt: TGTGCCATCACAGAGGATAGCAATCAGCCCCAGCATTTT
v_gene: TRBV10-3
abundance: many
j_gene: TRBJ1-5
d_gene: .

CDR3aa: CASSSASSTDTQYF
CDR3nt: TGCGCCAGTTCATCAGCCTCTAGCACAGATACGCAGTATTTT
v_gene: TRBV5-1
abundance: few
j_gene: TRBJ2-3
d_gene: .

CDR3aa: CASSFMDTEAFF
CDR3nt: TGTGCCAGCAGCTTTATGGACACTGAAGCTTTCTTT
v_gene: TRBV7-6
abundance: many
j_gene: TRBJ1-1
d_gene: .

CDR3aa: CASSPGTSGNVPDTQYF
CDR3nt: TGCGCCAGCAGCCCTGGGACTAGCGGGAATGTGCCAGATACGCAGTATTTT
v_gene: TRBV5-1
abundance: many
j_gene: TRBJ2-3
d_gene: TRBD2

CDR3aa: CSAPRTGTYEQYF
CDR3nt: TGCAGTGCTCCTCGGACAGGGACCTACGAGCAGTACTTC
v_gene: TRBV20-1
abundance: many
j_gene: TRBJ2-7
d_gene: TRBD1

CDR3aa: CASRTPGFGGRGQYF
CDR3nt: TGCGCCAGCCGAACCCCCGGCTTTGGCGGGAGGGGCCAGTACTTC
v_gene: TRBV5-1
abundance: many
j_gene: TRBJ2-5
d_gene: TRBD2

CDR3aa: CASSQKTGSGANVLTF
CDR3nt: TGCGCCAGCAGCCAAAAAACAGGGTCTGGGGCCAACGTCCTGACTTTC
v_gene: TRBV4-3
abundance: many
j_gene: TRBJ2-6
d_gene: .

CDR3aa: CASSQEGLAGFEQFF
CDR3nt: TGCGCCAGCAGCCAAGAGGGACTAGCGGGATTTGAGCAGTTCTTC
v_gene: TRBV4-1
abundance: many
j_gene: TRBJ2-1
d_gene: TRBD2

CDR3aa: CASSPAGDTQYF
CDR3nt: TGTGCCAGCAGTCCTGCAGGGGATACGCAGTATTTT
v_gene: TRBV27
abundance: once
j_gene: TRBJ2-3
d_gene: .

CDR3aa: CASSSGQGALFSYEQYF
CDR3nt: TGCGCCAGCAGCTCCGGACAGGGGGCTCTATTCTCCTACGAGCAGTACTTC
v_gene: TRBV5-1
abundance: many
j_gene: TRBJ2-7
d_gene: TRBD1

CDR3aa: CASSLGQGLQYF
CDR3nt: TGCGCCAGCAGCTTGGGACAGGGGCTGCAGTACTTC
v_gene: TRBV5-1
abundance: many
j_gene: TRBJ2-7
d_gene: TRBD1

CDR3aa: CSASGPGQITDTQYF
CDR3nt: TGCAGTGCTAGTGGGCCGGGACAGATCACAGATACGCAGTATTTT
v_gene: TRBV20-1
abundance: many
j_gene: TRBJ2-3
d_gene: TRBD1

CDR3aa: CASSEKHTKTQYF
CDR3nt: TGTGCCAGCAGTGAAAAACATACAAAGACCCAGTACTTC
v_gene: TRBV6-1
abundance: many
j_gene: TRBJ2-5
d_gene: .

CDR3aa: CATSRNTGKNIQYF
CDR3nt: TGTGCCACCAGCAGAAATACAGGGAAAAACATTCAGTACTTC
v_gene: TRBV15
abundance: many
j_gene: TRBJ2-4
d_gene: .

CDR3aa: CASSQNVNYEQYF
CDR3nt: TGTGCCAGCAGCCAAAACGTCAACTACGAGCAGTACTTC
v_gene: TRBV3-1
abundance: many
j_gene: TRBJ2-7
d_gene: .

CDR3aa: CASSFAGVSNEQFF
CDR3nt: TGCGCCAGCAGCTTTGCGGGAGTTAGCAATGAGCAGTTCTTC
v_gene: TRBV5-1
abundance: few
j_gene: TRBJ2-1
d_gene: TRBD2

CDR3aa: CASSFGSQVAYNEQFF
CDR3nt: TGTGCCAGCAGTTTTGGGTCACAGGTAGCCTACAATGAGCAGTTCTTC
v_gene: TRBV28
abundance: many
j_gene: TRBJ2-1
d_gene: .

CDR3aa: CASSYGTGGSYNEQFF
CDR3nt: TGTGCCAGCAGTTATGGGACAGGGGGCTCCTACAATGAGCAGTTCTTC
v_gene: TRBV6-6
abundance: many
j_gene: TRBJ2-1
d_gene: TRBD1

CDR3aa: CASSPRVLEVNEQFF
CDR3nt: TGTGCCAGCTCACCAAGGGTATTAGAGGTGAATGAGCAGTTCTTC
v_gene: TRBV18
abundance: many
j_gene: TRBJ2-1
d_gene: .

CDR3aa: CANSPKAAPWVF
CDR3nt: TGTGCCAACTCACCAAAAGCGGCTCCGTGGGTTTTT
v_gene: TRBV18
abundance: .
j_gene: TRBJ1-4
d_gene: .

CDR3aa: CASSAGTGFGTQYF
CDR3nt: TGTGCCAGCAGCGCCGGGACAGGGTTTGGGACCCAGTACTTC
v_gene: TRBV5-5
abundance: many
j_gene: TRBJ2-5
d_gene: TRBD1

CDR3aa: CAWIPLADTQYF
CDR3nt: TGTGCCTGGATCCCACTAGCAGATACGCAGTATTTT
v_gene: TRBV30
abundance: few
j_gene: TRBJ2-3
d_gene: .

CDR3aa: CASSLVRGVNSPLHF
CDR3nt: TGTGCCAGCAGTTTAGTGAGGGGTGTTAATTCACCCCTCCACTTT
v_gene: TRBV27
abundance: many
j_gene: TRBJ1-6
d_gene: .

CDR3aa: CASSESGTGVYQPQHF
CDR3nt: TGCGCCAGCAGTGAGTCGGGCACAGGGGTTTATCAGCCCCAGCATTTT
v_gene: TRBV10-2
abundance: many
j_gene: TRBJ1-5
d_gene: TRBD1

CDR3aa: CASSLSQSRQGGYEQYF
CDR3nt: TGCGCCAGCAGCTTGTCGCAAAGCAGGCAGGGCGGCTACGAGCAGTACTTC
v_gene: TRBV5-1
abundance: many
j_gene: TRBJ2-7
d_gene: .

CDR3aa: CASSASGSNEQFF
CDR3nt: TGTGCCAGCAGTGCTAGCGGGAGCAATGAGCAGTTCTTC
v_gene: TRBV6-4
abundance: few
j_gene: TRBJ2-1
d_gene: TRBD2

CDR3aa: CASRPGTNHEKLFF
CDR3nt: TGTGCCAGCCGCCCGGGGACAAATCATGAAAAACTGTTTTTT
v_gene: TRBV6-2/TRBV6-3
abundance: many
j_gene: TRBJ1-4
d_gene: .

CDR3aa: CASSSTGGANTGELFF
CDR3nt: TGTGCCAGCAGCTCCACAGGGGGGGCGAACACCGGGGAGCTGTTTTTT
v_gene: TRBV7-6
abundance: many
j_gene: TRBJ2-2
d_gene: .

CDR3aa: CASSFIQGDEQFF
CDR3nt: TGCGCCAGCAGCTTTATACAGGGGGACGAGCAGTTCTTC
v_gene: TRBV5-1
abundance: many
j_gene: TRBJ2-1
d_gene: TRBD1

CDR3aa: CASSSLLNLMTGTGGYTF
CDR3nt: TGTGCCAGCAGCTCCCTCCTAAATCTAATGACAGGGACCGGTGGCTACACCTTC
v_gene: TRBV5-6
abundance: .
j_gene: TRBJ1-2
d_gene: TRBD1

CDR3aa: CASKIAGTAHSGANVLTF
CDR3nt: TGTGCCAGTAAGATCGCCGGGACAGCCCACTCTGGGGCCAACGTCCTGACTTTC
v_gene: TRBV27
abundance: many
j_gene: TRBJ2-6
d_gene: TRBD1

CDR3aa: CASSQALSGTSGSTGELFF
CDR3nt: TGTGCCAGCAGCCAAGCCCTGTCGGGGACTAGCGGGAGCACCGGGGAGCTGTTTTTT
v_gene: TRBV4-2
abundance: many
j_gene: TRBJ2-2
d_gene: TRBD2

CDR3aa: CSARGTGTGGHTEAFF
CDR3nt: TGCAGTGCTAGAGGCACGGGAACAGGCGGGCACACTGAAGCTTTCTTT
v_gene: TRBV20-1
abundance: many
j_gene: TRBJ1-1
d_gene: .

CDR3aa: CASSFGFPGQRIF
CDR3nt: TGTGCCAGCAGCTTCGGGTTTCCGGGACAGAGGATCTTT
v_gene: TRBV7-9
abundance: many
j_gene: TRBJ1-1
d_gene: TRBD1